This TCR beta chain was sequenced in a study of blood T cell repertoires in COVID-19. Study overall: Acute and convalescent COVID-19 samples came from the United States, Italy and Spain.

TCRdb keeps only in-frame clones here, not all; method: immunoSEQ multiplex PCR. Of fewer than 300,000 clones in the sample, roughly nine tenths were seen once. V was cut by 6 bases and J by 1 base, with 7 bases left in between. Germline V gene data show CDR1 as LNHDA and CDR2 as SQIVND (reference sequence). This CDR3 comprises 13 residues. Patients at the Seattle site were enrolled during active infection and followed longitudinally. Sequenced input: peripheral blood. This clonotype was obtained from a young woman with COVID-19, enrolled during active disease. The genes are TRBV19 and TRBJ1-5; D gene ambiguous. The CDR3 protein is CASSRVSNQPQHF. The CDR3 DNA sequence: TGTGCCAGTAGCCGGGTAAGCAATCAGCCCCAGCATTTT.